This T cell receptor beta chain emerged from a study of PD-1 blockade in classical Hodgkin lymphoma (dated by TCRdb to the early 2020s). At the level of the whole study: Nivolumab dosing was 3 mg/kg intravenously every 2 weeks, continuing until either disease progression or unacceptable toxicity. A peripheral blood immune signature of response to PD-1 blockade in classical Hodgkin lymphoma was defined using TCR beta sequencing and CyTOF. Study-wide findings and limitations: The study covered only a single clinical trial cohort, and the causes of the repertoire differences, possibly disease activity or prior therapy, were still not defined. Patients starting nivolumab less than 1 year after ASCT had lower diversity and were excluded from later analyses to avoid confounding by immune reconstitution. Trial patients with a complete response had baseline diversity similar to that of newly diagnosed patients, while partial responders and progressors had significantly lower diversity. Baseline TCR diversity was reported to be lower in newly diagnosed patients than in healthy donors and to be lower still in relapsed/refractory patients. By C4D1, a significant rise was seen in CD4+ TCR diversity but not in CD8+ TCR diversity (p=0.0027 vs p=0.16), and the rise was most apparent among complete responders (p=0.02).

Genomic DNA was isolated using the Qiagen DNeasy kit from unsorted PBMCs as well as from negatively selected CD4+ and CD8+ fractions. Amplification of TCR beta CDR3 regions was done by immunoSEQ multiplex PCR with primers that anneal to V and J segments. Amplification bias was minimized using a synthetic immune receptor repertoire, and residual bias was removed computationally after sequencing. The source study handled its data this way. Repertoire diversity was quantified as the Shannon entropy index using custom Python scripts. The unsorted, CD4+ and CD8+ repertoires were each analyzed separately, with the exception of combined analyses, where CD4+ and CD8+ sequences were merged in silico. Clonal expansion was defined as at least a 2-fold frequency increase after treatment relative to C1D1, with a pseudocount of 0.5 for undetected baseline clones. Singleton clones were defined as clones with 0 or 1 copy at C1D1, and non-singleton clones were defined as clones with 2 or more copies. Clones expanded in unsorted samples were assigned a CD4+, CD8+ or unknown annotation through matching of protein sequences in sorted samples from the same patient. Diversity changes from C1D1 to C4D1 were tested in paired samples using Wilcoxon tests. What TCRdb holds here is the immuneACCESS table cut down to in-frame rearrangements. Part of the clones is not present; checked against another copy, under half of the missing clones reflect an unresolved V gene, and the others are unexplained. V, J and clone size derive from that table, while D and trimming were established from the DNA sequence. The sample contains more than 140,000 clones, about 81% of them found a single time. The top ten constitute about 9.3% of the sample.

The time point label for this specimen denotes: cycle 2 day 1 (C2D1) of nivolumab. All trial patients had relapsed after autologous stem cell transplantation, with cohorts A, B and C differing in prior brentuximab vedotin exposure. The trial cohort included 56 patients with relapsed/refractory classical Hodgkin lymphoma, and each patient had a best overall response of complete response, partial response or progressive disease. In the multi-cohort phase II CheckMate 205 trial, trial patients received single-agent nivolumab. Best overall response was determined by an independent review committee according to the 2007 International Working Group response criteria. PBMCs from the trial were collected at three points: immediately before nivolumab initiation (C1D1), and during therapy at cycle 2 day 1 and cycle 4 day 1. After peripheral blood was drawn into 8 mL Vacutainer Cell Preparation Tubes, PBMCs were isolated by centrifugation and then cryopreserved.

The germline V gene yields SGHTA for CDR1 and FQGNSA for CDR2. V drops 5 bases and J drops 0 bases, leaving 11 bases in between. The CDR3 runs 14 residues from the cysteine to the phenylalanine. Only the CDR3 portion is preserved as DNA: 42 bases, with reading frame beginning at the first base. Of note for this clone: Its antigen is not yet known. No clone much larger than this one lies a single base away; base qualities are absent.

This receptor chain uses TRBV7-2 and TRBJ2-7; possibly the D gene is TRBD1, per 6 matching bases. The sequence came from a human donor with classical Hodgkin lymphoma. The material was peripheral blood mononuclear cells (PBMCs), obtained before the second cycle of nivolumab. The DNA reads as follows: TGTGCCAGCAGCGAATGGACAGCCTCCTACGAGCAGTACTTC. Its translation reads: CASSEWTASYEQYF.